Below, one TCR beta chain is given with its context. Its specificity is unknown. Germline loops: CDR1 SQVTM, CDR2 ANQGSEA. The CDR3 length is 12 residues. The authors made the TRB cDNA libraries by 5' RACE using UMI labels. Following a re-call of the 5' RACE reads, TCRdb has one entry per CDR3 protein and lacks DNA. This listing includes some 150,000 distinct CDR3 sequences. CD45RO-CCR7+CD27+CD95- defined naive CD8+ T cells. The data belong to a study of CXCR3-negative and CXCR3-positive naive CD8 T cells. Study background: Collectively, the libraries yielded 140 million or so TRB reads in total, at about 1.5 +/- 0.3 million per library. Overall study findings and caveats: CXCR3-positive naive cells had TRB CDR3s that were more hydrophobic than CXCR3-negative naive cells had. Surface CD5 looked about the same in the naive subsets, so the authors worked out TCR strength from TRB CDR3 properties.

The gene calls are TRBV29-1 and TRBJ2-7; TCRdb calls TRBD1, which cannot be checked without DNA. What was sequenced was naive CXCR3+ CD8+ T cells from blood. As for subset: CD45RO-CCR7+CD27+CD95- naive CD8+ T cells expressing CXCR3 (TNR3+). The receptor comes from a human donor in good health. Some clones in this sample may be carry-over from other donors' samples. CDR3 amino acids: CSVAPGAYEQYF.